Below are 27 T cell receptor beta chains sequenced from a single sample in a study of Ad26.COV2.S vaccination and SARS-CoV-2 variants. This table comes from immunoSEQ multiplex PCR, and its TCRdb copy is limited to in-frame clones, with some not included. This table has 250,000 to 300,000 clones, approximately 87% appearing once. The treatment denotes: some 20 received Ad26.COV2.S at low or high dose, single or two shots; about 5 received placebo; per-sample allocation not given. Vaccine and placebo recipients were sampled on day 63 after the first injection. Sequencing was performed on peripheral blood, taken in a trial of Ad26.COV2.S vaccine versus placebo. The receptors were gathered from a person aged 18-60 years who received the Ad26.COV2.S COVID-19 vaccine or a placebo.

CDR3 sequence: CASSLRRGPAGVGGYTF. Written as DNA, the CDR3 is TGTGCCAGCAGTTTAAGAAGGGGGCCGGCCGGGGTGGGTGGCTACACCTTC. The chain carries TRBV27 and TRBJ1-2, with 7 bases identical to TRBD1. V dropped 2 bases and J dropped 7; count of bases not matched to a gene: 16. Germline assignment: CDR1 MNHEY and CDR2 SMNVEV (reference sequence). CDR3 length equals 17 residues.

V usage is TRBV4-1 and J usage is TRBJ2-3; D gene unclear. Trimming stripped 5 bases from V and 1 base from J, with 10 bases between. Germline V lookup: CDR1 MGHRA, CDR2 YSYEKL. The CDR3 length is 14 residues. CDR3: CASSYPLGTDTQYF. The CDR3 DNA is TGCGCCAGCAGCTACCCTCTAGGCACAGATACGCAGTATTTT.

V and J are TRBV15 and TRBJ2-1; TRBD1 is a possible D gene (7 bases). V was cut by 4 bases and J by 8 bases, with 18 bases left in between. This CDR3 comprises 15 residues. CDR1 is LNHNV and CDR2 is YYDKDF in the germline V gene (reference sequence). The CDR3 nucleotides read TGTGCCACCAGCATTGCGGGACAGTCTAGAGATGAGCAGTTCTTC. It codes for CATSIAGQSRDEQFF.

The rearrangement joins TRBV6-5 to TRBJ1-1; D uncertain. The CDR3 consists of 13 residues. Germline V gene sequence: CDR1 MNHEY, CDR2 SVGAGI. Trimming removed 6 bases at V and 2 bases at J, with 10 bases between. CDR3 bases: TGTGCCAGCAGCTATATAAAAAACACTGAAGCTTTCTTT. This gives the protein CASSYIKNTEAFF.

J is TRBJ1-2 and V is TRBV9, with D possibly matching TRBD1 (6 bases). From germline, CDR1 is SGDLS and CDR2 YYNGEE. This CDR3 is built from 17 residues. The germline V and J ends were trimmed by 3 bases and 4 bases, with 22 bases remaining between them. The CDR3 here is CASSGRGVGEGVYGYTF. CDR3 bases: TGTGCCAGCAGCGGCCGGGGCGTCGGGGAGGGGGTCTATGGCTACACCTTC.

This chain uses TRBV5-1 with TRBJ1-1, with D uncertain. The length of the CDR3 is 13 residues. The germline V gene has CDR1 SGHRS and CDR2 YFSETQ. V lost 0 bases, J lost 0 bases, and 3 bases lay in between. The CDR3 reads CASSLAVNTEAFF. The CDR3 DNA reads TGCGCCAGCAGCTTGGCCGTGAACACTGAAGCTTTCTTT.

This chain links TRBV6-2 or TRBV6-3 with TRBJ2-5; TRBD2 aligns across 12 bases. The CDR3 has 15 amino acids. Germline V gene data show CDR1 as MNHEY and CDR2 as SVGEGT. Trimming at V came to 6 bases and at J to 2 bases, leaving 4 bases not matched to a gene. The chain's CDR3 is CASSRGTSGQETQYF. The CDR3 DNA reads TGTGCCAGCAGCCGGGGGACTAGCGGGCAAGAGACCCAGTACTTC.

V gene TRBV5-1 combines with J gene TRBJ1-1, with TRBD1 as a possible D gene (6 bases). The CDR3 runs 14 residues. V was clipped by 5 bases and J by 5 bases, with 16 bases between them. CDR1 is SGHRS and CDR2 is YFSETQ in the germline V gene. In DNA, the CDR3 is TGCGCCAGCAGTGGGCAGGGGAGTGGAACTGAAGCTTTCTTT. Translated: CASSGQGSGTEAFF. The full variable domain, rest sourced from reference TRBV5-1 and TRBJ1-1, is KAGVTQTPRYLIKTRGQQVTLSCSPISGHRSVSWYQQTPGQGLQFLFEYFSETQRNKGNFPGRFSGRQFSNSRSEMNVSTLELGDSALYLCASSGQGSGTEAFFGQGTRLTVV.

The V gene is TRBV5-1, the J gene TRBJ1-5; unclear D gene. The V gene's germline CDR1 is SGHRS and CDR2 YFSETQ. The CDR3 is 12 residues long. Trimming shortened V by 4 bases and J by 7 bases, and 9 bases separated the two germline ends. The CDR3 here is CASSGDGQPQHF. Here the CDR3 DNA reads TGCGCCAGCAGCGGAGATGGGCAGCCCCAGCATTTT.

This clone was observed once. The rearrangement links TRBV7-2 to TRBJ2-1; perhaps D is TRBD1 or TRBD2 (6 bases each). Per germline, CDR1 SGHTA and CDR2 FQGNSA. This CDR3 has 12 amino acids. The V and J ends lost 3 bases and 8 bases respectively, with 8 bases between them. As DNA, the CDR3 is TGTGCCAGCAGCTTCGGGGGCGATGAGCAGTTCTTC. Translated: CASSFGGDEQFF.

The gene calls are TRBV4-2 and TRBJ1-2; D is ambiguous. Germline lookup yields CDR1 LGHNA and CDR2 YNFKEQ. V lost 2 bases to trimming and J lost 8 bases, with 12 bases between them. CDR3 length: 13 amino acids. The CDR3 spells CASSQSSVVGYTF. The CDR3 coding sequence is TGTGCCAGCAGCCAAAGTTCTGTTGTGGGCTACACCTTC.

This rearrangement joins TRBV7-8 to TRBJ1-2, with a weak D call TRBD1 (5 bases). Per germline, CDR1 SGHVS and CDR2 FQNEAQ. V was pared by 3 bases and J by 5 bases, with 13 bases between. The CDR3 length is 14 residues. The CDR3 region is CASSLGEMGYGYTF. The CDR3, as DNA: TGTGCCAGCAGCTTGGGGGAGATGGGGTATGGCTACACCTTC.

CDR3 loop: CASSLARLKDEQFF. CDR3 nucleotides: TGTGCCAGCAGCTTGGCCCGCCTTAAGGATGAGCAGTTCTTC. The chain couples TRBV5-5 to TRBJ2-1; unclear D gene. This CDR3 spans 14 amino acids. Trimming stripped 0 bases from V and 8 bases from J, with 12 bases between. Germline loops: CDR1 SGHKS, CDR2 YYEKEE (reference sequence).

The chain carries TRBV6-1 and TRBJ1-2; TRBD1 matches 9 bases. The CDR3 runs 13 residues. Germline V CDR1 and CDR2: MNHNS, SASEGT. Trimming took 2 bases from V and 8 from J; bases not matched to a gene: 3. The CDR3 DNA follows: TGTGCCAGCAGTGAAAGGGACAGGGACGGCTACACCTTC. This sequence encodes CASSERDRDGYTF.

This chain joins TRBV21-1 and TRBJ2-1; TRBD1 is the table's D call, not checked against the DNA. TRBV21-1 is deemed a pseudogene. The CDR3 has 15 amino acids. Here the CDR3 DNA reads TGTGCCAGCAGCAAAGCGGGGCCTTGCTACAATGAGCAGTTCTTC. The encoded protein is CASSKAGPCYNEQFF.

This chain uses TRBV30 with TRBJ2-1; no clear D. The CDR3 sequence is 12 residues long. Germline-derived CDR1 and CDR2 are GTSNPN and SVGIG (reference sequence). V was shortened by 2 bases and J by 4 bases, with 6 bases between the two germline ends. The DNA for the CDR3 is TGTGCCTGGAGTACAGCTTACAATGAGCAGTTCTTC. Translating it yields CAWSTAYNEQFF.

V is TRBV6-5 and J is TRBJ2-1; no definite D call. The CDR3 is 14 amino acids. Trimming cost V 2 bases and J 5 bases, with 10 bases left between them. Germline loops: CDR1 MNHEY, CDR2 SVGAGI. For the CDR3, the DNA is TGTGCCAGCAGTTACCGCAGATATAACAATGAGCAGTTCTTC. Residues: CASSYRRYNNEQFF.

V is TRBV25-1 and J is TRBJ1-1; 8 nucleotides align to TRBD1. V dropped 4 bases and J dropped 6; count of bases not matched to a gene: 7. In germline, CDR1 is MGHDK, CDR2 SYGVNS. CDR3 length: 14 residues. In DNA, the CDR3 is TGTGCCAGCAGTGGGACAGGGAGGACGTCTGAAGCTTTCTTT. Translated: CASSGTGRTSEAFF.

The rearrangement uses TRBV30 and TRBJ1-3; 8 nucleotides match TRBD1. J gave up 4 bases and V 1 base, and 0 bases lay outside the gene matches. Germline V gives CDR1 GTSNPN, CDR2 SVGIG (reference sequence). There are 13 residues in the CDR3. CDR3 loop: CAWSGTGGNTIYF. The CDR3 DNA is TGTGCCTGGAGTGGGACAGGGGGAAACACCATATATTTT.

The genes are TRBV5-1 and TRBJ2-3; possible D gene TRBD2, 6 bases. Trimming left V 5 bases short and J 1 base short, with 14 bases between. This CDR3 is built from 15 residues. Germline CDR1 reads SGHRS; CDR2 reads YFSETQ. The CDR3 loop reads CASRFRPGGTDTQYF. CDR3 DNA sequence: TGCGCCAGCAGATTTCGCCCGGGGGGCACAGATACGCAGTATTTT.

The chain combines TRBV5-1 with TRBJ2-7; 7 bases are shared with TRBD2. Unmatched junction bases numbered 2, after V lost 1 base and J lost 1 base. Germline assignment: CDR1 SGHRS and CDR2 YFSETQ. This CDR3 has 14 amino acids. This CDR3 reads CASSLQGGSYEQYF. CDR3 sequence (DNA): TGCGCCAGCAGCTTGCAGGGAGGGTCCTACGAGCAGTACTTC.

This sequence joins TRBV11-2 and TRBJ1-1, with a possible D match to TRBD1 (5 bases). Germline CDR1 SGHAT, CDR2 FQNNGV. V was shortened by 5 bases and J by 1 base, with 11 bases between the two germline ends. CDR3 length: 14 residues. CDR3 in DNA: TGTGCCAGCAGCAGGGACCGACCGAACACTGAAGCTTTCTTT. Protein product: CASSRDRPNTEAFF.

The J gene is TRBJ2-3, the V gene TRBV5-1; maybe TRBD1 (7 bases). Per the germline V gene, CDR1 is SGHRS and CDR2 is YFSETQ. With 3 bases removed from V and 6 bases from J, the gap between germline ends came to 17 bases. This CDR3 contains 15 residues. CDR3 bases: TGCGCCAGCAGCTCGGGGGACAGACCACCTGATACGCAGTATTTT. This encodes CASSSGDRPPDTQYF.

DNA of the CDR3: TGCGCCAGCAGCCACCTAACACAGGGACACAATGAGCAGTTCTTC. Translating it yields CASSHLTQGHNEQFF. This chain joins TRBV4-3 and TRBJ2-1; perhaps TRBD1 as D (6 bases). V was pared by 3 bases and J by 5 bases, with 14 bases between. The CDR3 spans 15 residues. From germline, CDR1 is LGHNA and CDR2 YSLEER.

The CDR3 sequence is CASSLKQRSSYNEQFF. In DNA form, the CDR3 reads TGTGCCAGCAGTCTTAAACAGCGGAGCTCCTACAATGAGCAGTTCTTC. The chain has TRBV5-6 and TRBJ2-1, with TRBD2 as a possible D gene (5 bases). The germline CDR1 and CDR2 sequences are SGHDT and YYEEEE. CDR3 length: 16 amino acids. V shed 5 bases and J shed 0 bases, with 15 bases lying between them.

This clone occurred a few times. The CDR3 region is CASSSGQWVTDTQYF. The CDR3 region has the DNA TGTGCCAGCAGTTCGGGACAGTGGGTCACAGATACGCAGTATTTT. V and J are TRBV2 and TRBJ2-3; 7 bases align to TRBD1. The CDR3 is 15 residues long. Trimming removed 5 bases from V and 2 bases from J; junction bases left unmatched: 7. The germline V gene has CDR1 SNHLY and CDR2 FYNNEI.

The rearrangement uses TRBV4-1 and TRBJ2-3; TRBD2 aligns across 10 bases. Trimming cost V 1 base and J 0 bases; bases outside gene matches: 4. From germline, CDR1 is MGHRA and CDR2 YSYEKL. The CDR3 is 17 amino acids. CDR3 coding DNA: TGCGCCAGCAGCCAAGGACTAGCGGGTTCTAGCACAGATACGCAGTATTTT. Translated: CASSQGLAGSSTDTQYF.